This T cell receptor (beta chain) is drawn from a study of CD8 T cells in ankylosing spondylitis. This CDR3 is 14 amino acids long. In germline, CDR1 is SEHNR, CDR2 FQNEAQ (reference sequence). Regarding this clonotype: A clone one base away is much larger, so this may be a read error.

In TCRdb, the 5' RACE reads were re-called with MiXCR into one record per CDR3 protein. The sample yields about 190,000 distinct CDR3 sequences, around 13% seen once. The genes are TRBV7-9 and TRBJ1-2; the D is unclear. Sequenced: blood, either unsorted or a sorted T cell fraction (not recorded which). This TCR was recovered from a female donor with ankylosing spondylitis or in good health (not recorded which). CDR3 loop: CAGSFLGSSYGYTF. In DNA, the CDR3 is TGTGCCGGCAGCTTCCTGGGATCATCCTATGGCTACACCTTC.